A selection of T cell receptor beta chains follows, all from one sample in a study of Ad26.COV2.S vaccination and SARS-CoV-2 variants. Assay used: immunoSEQ multiplex PCR; TCRdb lists only in-frame clones, some missing. The table records over 85,000 clones, around three quarters of them present only once. The source material was peripheral blood, sampled after recovery from COVID-19. The receptors here all came from a human donor who had recovered from COVID-19. The CDR3 runs from the conserved cysteine through the conserved F or W. A D gene is named only where the DNA matches it firmly. Not every row has a clone size; where given, it reads once, few, many or a size class.

>-|TRBV11-2|-|TRBJ1-1
CASSLGGGAFF
TGTGCCAGCAGCTTAGGCGGGGGAGCTTTCTTT
>-|TRBV28|TRBD1|TRBJ2-5
CASSSPGQGVQETQYF
TGTGCCAGCAGTTCACCGGGACAGGGGGTGCAAGAGACCCAGTACTTC
>-|TRBV9|TRBD1|TRBJ2-5
CASSAGQALETQYF
TGTGCCAGCAGCGCCGGACAGGCGTTAGAGACCCAGTACTTC
>-|TRBV7-3|-|TRBJ2-3
CASSLKDSSSTDTQYF
TGTGCCAGCAGCTTAAAGGACAGTTCTAGCACAGATACGCAGTATTTT
>-|TRBV5-1|TRBD1|TRBJ2-5
CASSLGGQNRETQYF
TGCGCCAGCAGCTTGGGGGGACAGAACCGGGAGACCCAGTACTTC
>-|TRBV5-4|TRBD2|TRBJ2-1
CASSSKRGDLYNEQFF
TGTGCCAGCAGCTCAAAGCGGGGGGACCTTTACAATGAGCAGTTCTTC
>-|TRBV6-5|-|TRBJ2-2
CASSYSQTGELFF
TGTGCCAGCAGTTACTCCCAAACCGGGGAGCTGTTTTTT
>-|TRBV4-1|-|TRBJ2-7
CASSQTFPSRTGYEQYF
TGCGCCAGCAGCCAAACGTTCCCTTCCCGAACCGGCTACGAGCAGTACTTC
>-|TRBV3-1/TRBV3-2|TRBD1|TRBJ1-1
CASSQDHSTGVNTEAFF
TGTGCCAGCAGCCAAGACCACTCGACAGGGGTGAACACTGAAGCTTTCTTT
>once|TRBV6-6|-|TRBJ2-7
CASSSLYEQYF
TGTGCCAGCAGTTCACTCTACGAGCAGTACTTC
>-|TRBV5-1|-|TRBJ2-1
CASRISRGDWDEQFF
TGCGCCAGCAGAATTAGCAGGGGGGATTGGGATGAGCAGTTCTTC
>-|TRBV10-3|TRBD1|TRBJ1-5
CAISGDREFGQPQHF
TGTGCCATCAGTGGGGACAGGGAGTTCGGTCAGCCCCAGCATTTT
>-|TRBV9|-|TRBJ2-3
CASSVGRASADTQYF
TGTGCCAGCAGCGTAGGGAGGGCCTCCGCAGATACGCAGTATTTT
>-|TRBV5-6|-|TRBJ1-6
CASSKGTGTPYSPLHF
TGTGCCAGCAGCAAAGGTACCGGGACACCTTATTCACCCCTCCACTTT
>-|TRBV7-2|TRBD1|TRBJ2-2
CASRYDRVPGELFF
TGTGCCAGCAGATATGACAGGGTTCCCGGGGAGCTGTTTTTT
>-|TRBV21-1|-|TRBJ1-1
CASTEIYPNTEAFF
TGTGCCAGCACCGAAATCTACCCGAACACTGAAGCTTTCTTT
>-|TRBV29-1|-|TRBJ2-1
CSVQVIYNEQFF
TGCAGCGTTCAGGTTATCTACAATGAGCAGTTCTTC
>-|TRBV6-1|-|TRBJ1-3
CASSELPANSGNTIYF
TGTGCCAGCAGTGAATTACCCGCCAACTCTGGAAACACCATATATTTT
>few|TRBV6-1|-|TRBJ1-1
CASSENSNTEAFF
TGTGCCAGCAGTGAAAATTCGAACACTGAAGCTTTCTTT
>-|TRBV2|TRBD1|TRBJ1-6
CASRGQLNSPLHF
TGTGCCAGCAGGGGACAGCTTAACTCACCCCTCCACTTT
>-|TRBV6-1|-|TRBJ1-5
CASSEARAGLNQPQHF
TGTGCCAGCAGTGAAGCGCGGGCAGGACTTAATCAGCCCCAGCATTTT
>-|TRBV18|TRBD1|TRBJ1-1
CASSSTGVDTEAFF
TGTGCCAGCTCCTCCACAGGGGTCGACACTGAAGCTTTCTTT
>-|TRBV4-3|-|TRBJ1-1
CASSQVPGRAEAFF
TGCGCCAGCAGCCAAGTTCCGGGAAGGGCTGAAGCTTTCTTT
>-|TRBV2|TRBD1|TRBJ1-1
CASNPQGLVAFF
TGTGCCAGCAACCCACAGGGGTTGGTGGCTTTCTTT
>-|TRBV27|TRBD1|TRBJ2-1
CASKPRQGVYNEQFF
TGTGCCAGCAAGCCTCGGCAGGGGGTATACAATGAGCAGTTCTTC
>-|TRBV7-2|-|TRBJ1-5
CASSPRWAGNQPQHF
TGTGCCAGCAGCCCAAGGTGGGCGGGTAATCAGCCCCAGCATTTT
>once|TRBV28|-|TRBJ1-6
CASRTVYNSPLHF
TGTGCCAGCAGGACGGTCTATAATTCACCCCTCCACTTT
>-|TRBV3-1/TRBV3-2|-|TRBJ2-7
CASGLTISSYEQYF
TGTGCCAGCGGACTGACCATTAGCTCCTACGAGCAGTACTTC
>-|TRBV6-5|-|TRBJ1-2
CASRLYRANYGYTF
TGTGCCAGCAGACTTTATCGGGCAAACTATGGCTACACCTTC
>-|TRBV5-6|TRBD1|TRBJ1-6
CASSLGGTVKSPLHF
TGTGCCAGCAGCTTGGGAGGGACAGTTAAATCACCCCTCCACTTT
>few|TRBV6-2/TRBV6-3|-|TRBJ2-7
CASSSPGHSQRAYEQYF
TGTGCCAGCAGTTCCCCGGGACATTCCCAGAGGGCCTACGAGCAGTACTTC
>-|TRBV7-2|-|TRBJ2-7
CASSLTPATYEQYF
TGTGCCAGCAGCTTAACTCCAGCTACCTACGAGCAGTACTTC
>few|TRBV5-6|TRBD1|TRBJ1-6
CASRTRGQGRDSPLHF
TGTGCCAGCAGGACCCGGGGACAGGGTAGGGATTCACCCCTCCACTTT
>-|TRBV2|-|TRBJ2-7
CASRTGTASYEQYF
TGTGCCAGCAGGACCGGGACGGCCTCCTACGAGCAGTACTTC
>-|TRBV28|-|TRBJ1-2
CASSLTAPEGGYTF
TGTGCCAGCAGTTTAACAGCTCCCGAGGGGGGCTACACCTTC
>-|TRBV27|TRBD1|TRBJ2-7
CASSSSGTAYEQYF
TGTGCCAGCAGTTCCTCCGGGACAGCCTACGAGCAGTACTTC
>few|TRBV2|-|TRBJ2-7
CASSEARVGEQYF
TGTGCCAGCAGTGAAGCCAGGGTGGGCGAGCAGTACTTC
>once|TRBV6-5|TRBD1|TRBJ1-1
CASRPGTEIYTEAFF
TGTGCCAGCAGGCCCGGGACAGAGATATACACTGAAGCTTTCTTT
>-|TRBV7-9|-|TRBJ2-7
CASSLQAGEQYF
TGTGCCAGCAGCCTCCAGGCTGGGGAGCAGTACTTC
>once|TRBV27|-|TRBJ2-7
CASSLSWRYEQYF
TGTGCCAGCAGTTTATCGTGGCGGTACGAGCAGTACTTC
>-|TRBV28|-|TRBJ2-3
CASSDLPSTDTQYF
TGTGCCAGCAGTGATCTCCCGAGCACAGATACGCAGTATTTT
>-|TRBV20-1|TRBD1|TRBJ1-5
CSASSILGQDSNQPQHF
TGCAGTGCTAGTAGTATCCTGGGACAGGATAGCAATCAGCCCCAGCATTTT
>few|TRBV5-6|-|TRBJ2-3
CASSPRTVADTQYF
TGTGCCAGCAGCCCCAGGACAGTGGCAGATACGCAGTATTTT
>-|TRBV2|-|TRBJ2-5
CASSPGGLYQETQYF
TGTGCCAGCAGTCCCGGGGGATTGTACCAAGAGACCCAGTACTTC
>-|TRBV3-1/TRBV3-2|-|TRBJ1-1
CASSHVSRGSGEAFF
TGTGCCAGCAGCCATGTCTCTAGGGGCTCAGGTGAAGCTTTCTTT
>-|TRBV12-3/TRBV12-4|-|TRBJ1-4
CTNKRHVEKLFF
TGTACCAACAAAAGACATGTAGAAAAACTGTTTTTT
>-|TRBV28|-|TRBJ1-2
CASSFSEFGYTF
TGTGCCAGCAGTTTCTCGGAATTTGGCTACACCTTC